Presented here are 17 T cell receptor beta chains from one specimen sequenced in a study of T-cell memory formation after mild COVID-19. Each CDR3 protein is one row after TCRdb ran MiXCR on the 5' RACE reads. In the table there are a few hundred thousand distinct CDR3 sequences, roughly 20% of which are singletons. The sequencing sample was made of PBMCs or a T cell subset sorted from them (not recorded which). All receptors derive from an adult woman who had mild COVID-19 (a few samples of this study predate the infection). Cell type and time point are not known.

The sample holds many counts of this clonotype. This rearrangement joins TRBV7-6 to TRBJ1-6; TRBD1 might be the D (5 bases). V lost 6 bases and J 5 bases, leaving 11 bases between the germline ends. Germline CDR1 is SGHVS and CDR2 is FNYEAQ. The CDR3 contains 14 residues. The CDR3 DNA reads TGTGCCAGCAGGCCCGACAGAGATAATTCACCCCTCCACTTT. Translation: CASRPDRDNSPLHF.

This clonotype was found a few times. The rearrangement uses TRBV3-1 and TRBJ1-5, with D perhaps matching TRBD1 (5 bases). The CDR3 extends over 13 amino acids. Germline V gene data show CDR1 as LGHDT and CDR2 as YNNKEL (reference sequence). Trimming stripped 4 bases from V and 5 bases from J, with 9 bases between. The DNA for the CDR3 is TGTGCCAGCAGCCGAGGGGCCCATCAGCCCCAGCATTTT. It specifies CASSRGAHQPQHF.

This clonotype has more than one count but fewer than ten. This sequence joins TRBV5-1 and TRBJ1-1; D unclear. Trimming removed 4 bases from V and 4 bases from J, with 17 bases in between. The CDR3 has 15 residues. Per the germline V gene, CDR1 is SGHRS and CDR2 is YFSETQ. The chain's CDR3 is CASSTDGSRGTEAFF. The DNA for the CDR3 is TGCGCCAGCAGCACGGACGGGTCCAGAGGCACTGAAGCTTTCTTT.

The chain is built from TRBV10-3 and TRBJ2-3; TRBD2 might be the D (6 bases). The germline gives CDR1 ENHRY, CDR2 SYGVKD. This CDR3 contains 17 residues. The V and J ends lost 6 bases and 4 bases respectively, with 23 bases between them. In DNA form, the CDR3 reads TGTGCCATCAGCGGACCGGGGGACCAAGGGGACGCAGATACGCAGTATTTT. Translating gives CAISGPGDQGDADTQYF.

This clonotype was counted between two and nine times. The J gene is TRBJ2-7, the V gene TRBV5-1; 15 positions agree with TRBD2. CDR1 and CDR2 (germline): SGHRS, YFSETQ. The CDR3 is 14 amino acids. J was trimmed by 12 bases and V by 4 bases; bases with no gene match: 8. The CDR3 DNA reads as TGCGCCAGCAGCCGGACTAGCGGGGGGGCACAGTCGTACTTC. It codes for CASSRTSGGAQSYF.

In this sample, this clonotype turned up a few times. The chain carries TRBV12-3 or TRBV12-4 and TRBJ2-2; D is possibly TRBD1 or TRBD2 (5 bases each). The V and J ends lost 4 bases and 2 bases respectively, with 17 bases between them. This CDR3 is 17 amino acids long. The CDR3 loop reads CASSWGRGRVNTGELFF. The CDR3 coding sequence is TGTGCCAGCAGTTGGGGACGGGGCAGGGTTAACACCGGGGAGCTGTTTTTT.

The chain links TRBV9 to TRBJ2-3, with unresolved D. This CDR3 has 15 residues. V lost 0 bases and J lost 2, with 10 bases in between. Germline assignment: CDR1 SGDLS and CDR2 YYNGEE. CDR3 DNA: TGTGCCAGCAGCGTAGTAGGCTCACCCACAGATACGCAGTATTTT. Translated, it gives CASSVVGSPTDTQYF.

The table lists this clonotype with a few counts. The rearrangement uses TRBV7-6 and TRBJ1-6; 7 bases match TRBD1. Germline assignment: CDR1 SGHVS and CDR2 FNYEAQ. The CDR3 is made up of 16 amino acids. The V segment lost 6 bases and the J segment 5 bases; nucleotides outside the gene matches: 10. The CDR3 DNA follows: TGTGCCAGCAGTTTGGCGGGGACAGTTAATAATTCACCCCTCCACTTT. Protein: CASSLAGTVNNSPLHF.

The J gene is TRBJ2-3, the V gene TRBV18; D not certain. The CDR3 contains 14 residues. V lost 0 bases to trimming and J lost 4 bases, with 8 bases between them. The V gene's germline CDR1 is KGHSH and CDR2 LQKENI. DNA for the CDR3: TGTGCCAGCTCACCACCGTGGGAACCAGATACGCAGTATTTT. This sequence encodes CASSPPWEPDTQYF.

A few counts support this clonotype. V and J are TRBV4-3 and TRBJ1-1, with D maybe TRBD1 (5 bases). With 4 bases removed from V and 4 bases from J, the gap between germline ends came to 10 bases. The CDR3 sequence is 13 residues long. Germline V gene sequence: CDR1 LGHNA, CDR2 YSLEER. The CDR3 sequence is CASSLQVGTEAFF. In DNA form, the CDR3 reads TGCGCCAGCAGCCTACAGGTGGGCACTGAAGCTTTCTTT.

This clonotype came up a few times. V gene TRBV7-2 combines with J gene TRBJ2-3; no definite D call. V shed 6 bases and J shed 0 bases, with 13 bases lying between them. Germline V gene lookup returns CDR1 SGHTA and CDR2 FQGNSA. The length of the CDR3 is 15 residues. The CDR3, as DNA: TGTGCCAGCAGGAAAGGACCTACTAGCACAGATACGCAGTATTTT. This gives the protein CASRKGPTSTDTQYF. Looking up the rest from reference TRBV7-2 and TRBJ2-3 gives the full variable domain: GAGVSQSPSNKVTEKGKDVELRCDPISGHTALYWYRQSLGQGLEFLIYFQGNSAPDKSGLPSDRFSAERTGGSVSTLTIQRTQQEDSAVYLCASRKGPTSTDTQYFGPGTRLTVL.

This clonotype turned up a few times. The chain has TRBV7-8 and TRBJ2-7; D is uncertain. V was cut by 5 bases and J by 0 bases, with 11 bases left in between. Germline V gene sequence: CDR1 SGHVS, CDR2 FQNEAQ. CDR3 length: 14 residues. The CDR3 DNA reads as TGTGCCAGCAGCGCTCTTGCGGTCTCCTACGAGCAGTACTTC. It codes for CASSALAVSYEQYF. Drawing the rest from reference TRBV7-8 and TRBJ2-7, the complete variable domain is GAGVSQSPRYKVAKRGQDVALRCDPISGHVSLFWYQQALGQGPEFLTYFQNEAQLDKSGLPSDRFFAERPEGSVSTLKIQRTQQEDSAVYLCASSALAVSYEQYFGPGTRLTVT.

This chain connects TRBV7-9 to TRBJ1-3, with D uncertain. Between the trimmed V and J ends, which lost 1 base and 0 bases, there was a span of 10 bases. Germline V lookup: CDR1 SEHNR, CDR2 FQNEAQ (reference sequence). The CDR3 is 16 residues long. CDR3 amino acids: CASSLEGLSSGNTIYF. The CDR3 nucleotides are TGTGCCAGCAGCTTAGAGGGCCTGAGCTCTGGAAACACCATATATTTT. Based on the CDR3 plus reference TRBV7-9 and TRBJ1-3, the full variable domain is DTGVSQNPRHKITKRGQNVTFRCDPISEHNRLYWYRQTLGQGPEFLTYFQNEAQLEKSRLLSDRFSAERPKGSFSTLEIQRTEQGDSAMYLCASSLEGLSSGNTIYFGEGSWLTVV.

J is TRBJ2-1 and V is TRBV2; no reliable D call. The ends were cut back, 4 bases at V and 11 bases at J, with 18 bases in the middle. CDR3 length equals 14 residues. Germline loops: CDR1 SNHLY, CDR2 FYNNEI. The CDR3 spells CASSVGLVDSKQFF. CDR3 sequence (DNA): TGTGCCAGCAGTGTCGGTCTGGTTGATTCGAAGCAGTTCTTC. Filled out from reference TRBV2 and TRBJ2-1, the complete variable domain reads EPEVTQTPSHQVTQMGQEVILRCVPISNHLYFYWYRQILGQKVEFLVSFYNNEISEKSEIFDDQFSVERPDGSNFTLKIRSTKLEDSAMYFCASSVGLVDSKQFFGPGTRLTVL.

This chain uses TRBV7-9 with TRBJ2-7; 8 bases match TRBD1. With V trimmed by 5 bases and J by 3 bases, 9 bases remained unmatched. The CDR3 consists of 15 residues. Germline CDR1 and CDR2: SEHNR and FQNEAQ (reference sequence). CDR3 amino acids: CASSHTGTGDYEQYF. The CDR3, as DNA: TGTGCCAGCAGCCATACCGGGACAGGAGACTACGAGCAGTACTTC.

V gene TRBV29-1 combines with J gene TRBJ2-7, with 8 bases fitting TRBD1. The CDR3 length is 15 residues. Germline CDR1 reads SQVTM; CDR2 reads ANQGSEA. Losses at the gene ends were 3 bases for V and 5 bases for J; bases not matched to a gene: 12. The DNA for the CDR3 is TGCAGCGTTGACGAAACAGGGGGTCCGAGGAACGAGCAGTACTTC. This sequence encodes CSVDETGGPRNEQYF.

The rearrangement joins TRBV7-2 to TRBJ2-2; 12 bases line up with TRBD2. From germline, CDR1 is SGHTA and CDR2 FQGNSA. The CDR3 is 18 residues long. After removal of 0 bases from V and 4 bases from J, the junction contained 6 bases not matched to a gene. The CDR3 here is CASSLARPGLAGTGELFF. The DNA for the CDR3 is TGTGCCAGCAGCTTAGCCCGTCCGGGACTAGCGGGCACCGGGGAGCTGTTTTTT.